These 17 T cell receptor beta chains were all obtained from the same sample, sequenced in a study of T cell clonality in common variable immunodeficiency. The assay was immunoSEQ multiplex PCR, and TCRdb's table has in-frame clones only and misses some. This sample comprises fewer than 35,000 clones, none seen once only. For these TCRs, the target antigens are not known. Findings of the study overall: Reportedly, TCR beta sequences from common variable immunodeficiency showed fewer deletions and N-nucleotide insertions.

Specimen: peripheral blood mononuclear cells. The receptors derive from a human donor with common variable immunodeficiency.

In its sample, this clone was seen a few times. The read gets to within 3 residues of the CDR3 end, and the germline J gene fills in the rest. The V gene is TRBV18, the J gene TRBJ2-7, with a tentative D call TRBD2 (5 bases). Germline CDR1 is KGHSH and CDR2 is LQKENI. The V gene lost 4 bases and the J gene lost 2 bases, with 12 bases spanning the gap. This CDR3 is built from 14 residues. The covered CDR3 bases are TGTGCCAGCTCACTTTTGAGGGCGACCTACGAG. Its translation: CASSLLRATYE. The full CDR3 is CASSLLRATYEQYF.

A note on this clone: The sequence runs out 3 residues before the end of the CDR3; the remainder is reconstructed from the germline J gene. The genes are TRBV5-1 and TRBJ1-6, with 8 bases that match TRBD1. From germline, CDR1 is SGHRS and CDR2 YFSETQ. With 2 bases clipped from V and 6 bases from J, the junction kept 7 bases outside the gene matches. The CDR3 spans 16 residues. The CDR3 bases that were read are TGCGCCAGCAGCTTCACGACAGGGGTTGTTAATTCACCC. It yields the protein CASSFTTGVVNSP. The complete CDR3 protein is CASSFTTGVVNSPLHF. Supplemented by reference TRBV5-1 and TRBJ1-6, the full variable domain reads KAGVTQTPRYLIKTRGQQVTLSCSPISGHRSVSWYQQTPGQGLQFLFEYFSETQRNKGNFPGRFSGRQFSNSRSEMNVSTLELGDSALYLCASSFTTGVVNSPLHFGNGTRLTVT.

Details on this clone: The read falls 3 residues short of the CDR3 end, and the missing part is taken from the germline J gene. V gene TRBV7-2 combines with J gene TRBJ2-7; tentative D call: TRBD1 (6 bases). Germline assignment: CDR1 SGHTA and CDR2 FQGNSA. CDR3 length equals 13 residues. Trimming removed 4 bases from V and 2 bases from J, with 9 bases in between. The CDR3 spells CASSSGQPYEQYF. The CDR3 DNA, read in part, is TGTGCCAGCAGCTCGGGACAACCCTACGAG.

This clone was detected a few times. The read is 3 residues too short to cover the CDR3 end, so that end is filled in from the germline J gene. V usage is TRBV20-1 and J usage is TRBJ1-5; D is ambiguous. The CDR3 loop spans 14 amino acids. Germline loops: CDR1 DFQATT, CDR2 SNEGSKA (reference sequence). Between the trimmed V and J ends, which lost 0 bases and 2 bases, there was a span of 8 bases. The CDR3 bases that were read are TGCAGTGCTAGAGATAGTGGTCGCAATCAGCCC. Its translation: CSARDSGRNQP. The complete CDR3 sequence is CSARDSGRNQPQHF.

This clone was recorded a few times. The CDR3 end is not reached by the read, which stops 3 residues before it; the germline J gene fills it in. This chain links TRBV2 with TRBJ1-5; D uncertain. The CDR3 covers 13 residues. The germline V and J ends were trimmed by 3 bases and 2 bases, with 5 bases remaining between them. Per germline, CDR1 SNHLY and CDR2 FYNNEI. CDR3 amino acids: CASSDRRNQPQHF. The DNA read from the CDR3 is TGTGCCAGCAGTGACAGGCGCAATCAGCCC.

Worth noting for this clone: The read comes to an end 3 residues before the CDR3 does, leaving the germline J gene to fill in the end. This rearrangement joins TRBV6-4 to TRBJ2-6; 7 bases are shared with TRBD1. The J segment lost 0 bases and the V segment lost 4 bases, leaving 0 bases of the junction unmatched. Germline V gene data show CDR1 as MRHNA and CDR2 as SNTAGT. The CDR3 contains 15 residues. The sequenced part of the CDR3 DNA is TGTGCCAGCAGTGGGGACAGCTCTGGGGCCAACGTC. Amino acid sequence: CASSGDSSGANV. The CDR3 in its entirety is CASSGDSSGANVLTF.

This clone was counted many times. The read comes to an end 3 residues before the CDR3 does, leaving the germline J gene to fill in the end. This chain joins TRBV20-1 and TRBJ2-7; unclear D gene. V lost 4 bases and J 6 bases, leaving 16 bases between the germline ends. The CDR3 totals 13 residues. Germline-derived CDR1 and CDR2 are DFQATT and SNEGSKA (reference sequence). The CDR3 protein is CSAILKSPSEQYF. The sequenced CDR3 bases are TGCAGTGCTATCCTAAAGAGCCCTAGCGAG.

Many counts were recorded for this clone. The CDR3 spells CASSSNRGTEAFF. The CDR3 bases that were read are TGCGCCAGCAGCTCCAACAGGGGCACTGAA. The chain has TRBV5-1 and TRBJ1-1; 7 positions agree with TRBD1. The read terminates 3 residues before the CDR3 end, so the remaining end is supplied by the germline J gene. V was clipped by 3 bases and J by 4 bases; unmatched bases: 3. Germline values: CDR1 SGHRS, CDR2 YFSETQ. CDR3 length: 13 amino acids. Full variable domain (missing parts from reference TRBV5-1 and TRBJ1-1): KAGVTQTPRYLIKTRGQQVTLSCSPISGHRSVSWYQQTPGQGLQFLFEYFSETQRNKGNFPGRFSGRQFSNSRSEMNVSTLELGDSALYLCASSSNRGTEAFFGQGTRLTVV.

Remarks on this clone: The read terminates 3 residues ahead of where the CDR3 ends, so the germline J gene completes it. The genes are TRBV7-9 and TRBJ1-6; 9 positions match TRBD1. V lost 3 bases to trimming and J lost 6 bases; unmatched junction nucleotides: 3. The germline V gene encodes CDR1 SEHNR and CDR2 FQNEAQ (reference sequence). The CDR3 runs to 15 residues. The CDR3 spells CASSLDRGGNSPLHF. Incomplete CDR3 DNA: TGTGCCAGCAGCTTGGACAGGGGTGGTAATTCACCC. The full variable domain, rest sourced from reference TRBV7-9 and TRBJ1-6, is DTGVSQNPRHKITKRGQNVTFRCDPISEHNRLYWYRQTLGQGPEFLTYFQNEAQLEKSRLLSDRFSAERPKGSFSTLEIQRTEQGDSAMYLCASSLDRGGNSPLHFGNGTRLTVT.

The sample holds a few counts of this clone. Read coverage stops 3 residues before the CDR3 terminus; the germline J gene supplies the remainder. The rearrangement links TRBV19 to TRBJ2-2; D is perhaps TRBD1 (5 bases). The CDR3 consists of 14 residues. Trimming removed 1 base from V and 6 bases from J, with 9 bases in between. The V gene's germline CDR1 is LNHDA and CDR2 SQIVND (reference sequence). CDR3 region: CASSIGTRAGELFF. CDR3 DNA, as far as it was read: TGTGCCAGTAGTATAGGTACCAGGGCCGGGGAG.

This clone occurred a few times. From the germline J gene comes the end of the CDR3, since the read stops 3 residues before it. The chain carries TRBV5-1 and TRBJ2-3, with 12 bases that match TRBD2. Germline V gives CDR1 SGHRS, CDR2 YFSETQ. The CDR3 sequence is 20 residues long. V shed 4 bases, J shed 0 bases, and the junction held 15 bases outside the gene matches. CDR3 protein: CASSPTLPGLAGSSTDTQYF. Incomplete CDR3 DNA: TGCGCCAGCAGCCCGACCTTACCGGGACTAGCGGGTTCTAGCACAGATACG. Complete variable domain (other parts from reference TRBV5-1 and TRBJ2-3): KAGVTQTPRYLIKTRGQQVTLSCSPISGHRSVSWYQQTPGQGLQFLFEYFSETQRNKGNFPGRFSGRQFSNSRSEMNVSTLELGDSALYLCASSPTLPGLAGSSTDTQYFGPGTRLTVL.

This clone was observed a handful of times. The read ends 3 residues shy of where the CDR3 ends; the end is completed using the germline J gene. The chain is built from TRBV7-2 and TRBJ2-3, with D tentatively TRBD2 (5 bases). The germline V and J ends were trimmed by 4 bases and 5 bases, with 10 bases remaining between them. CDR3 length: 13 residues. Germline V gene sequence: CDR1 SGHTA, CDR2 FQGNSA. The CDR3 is CASSSPGLDTQYF. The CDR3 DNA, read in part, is TGTGCCAGCAGCTCCCCCGGACTAGATACG.

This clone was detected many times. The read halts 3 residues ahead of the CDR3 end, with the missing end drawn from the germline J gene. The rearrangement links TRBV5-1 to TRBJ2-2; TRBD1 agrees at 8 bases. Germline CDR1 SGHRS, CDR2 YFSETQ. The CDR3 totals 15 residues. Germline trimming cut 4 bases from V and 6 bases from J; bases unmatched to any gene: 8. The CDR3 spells CASSARQGTAGELFF. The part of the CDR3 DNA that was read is TGCGCCAGCAGCGCAAGACAGGGGACGGCCGGGGAG.

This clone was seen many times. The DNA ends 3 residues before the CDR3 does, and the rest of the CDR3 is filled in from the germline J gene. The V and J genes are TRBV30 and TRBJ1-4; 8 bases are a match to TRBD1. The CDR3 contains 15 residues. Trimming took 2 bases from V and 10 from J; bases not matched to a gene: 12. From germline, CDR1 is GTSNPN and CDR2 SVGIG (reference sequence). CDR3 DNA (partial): TGTGCCTGGAGTCCTTTAGACAGGGGAGGTGGAAAA. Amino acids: CAWSPLDRGGGK. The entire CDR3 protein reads CAWSPLDRGGGKLFF.

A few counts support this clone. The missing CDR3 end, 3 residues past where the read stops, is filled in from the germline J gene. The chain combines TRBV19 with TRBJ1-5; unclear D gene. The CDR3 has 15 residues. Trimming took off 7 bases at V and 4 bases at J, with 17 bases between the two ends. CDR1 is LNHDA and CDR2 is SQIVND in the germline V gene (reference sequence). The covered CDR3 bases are TGTGCCAGTAAGGGCATCTTTACAAGGAATCAGCCC. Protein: CASKGIFTRNQP. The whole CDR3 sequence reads CASKGIFTRNQPQHF.

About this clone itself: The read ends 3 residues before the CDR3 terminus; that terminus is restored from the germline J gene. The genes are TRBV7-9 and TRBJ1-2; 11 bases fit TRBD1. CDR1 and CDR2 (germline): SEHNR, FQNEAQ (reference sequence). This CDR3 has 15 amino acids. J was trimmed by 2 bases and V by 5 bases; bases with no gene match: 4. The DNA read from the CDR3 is TGTGCCAGCAGCACCGGGACAGGGGGAAACTATGGC. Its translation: CASSTGTGGNYG. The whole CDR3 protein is CASSTGTGGNYGYTF.

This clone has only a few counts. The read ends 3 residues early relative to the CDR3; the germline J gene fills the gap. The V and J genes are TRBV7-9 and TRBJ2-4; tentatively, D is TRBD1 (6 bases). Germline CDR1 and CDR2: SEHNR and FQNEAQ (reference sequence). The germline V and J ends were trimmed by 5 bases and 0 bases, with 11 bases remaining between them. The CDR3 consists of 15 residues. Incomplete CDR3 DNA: TGTGCCAGCAGCAAGACAGGTCTAGCCAAAAACATT. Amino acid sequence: CASSKTGLAKNI. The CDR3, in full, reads CASSKTGLAKNIQYF.